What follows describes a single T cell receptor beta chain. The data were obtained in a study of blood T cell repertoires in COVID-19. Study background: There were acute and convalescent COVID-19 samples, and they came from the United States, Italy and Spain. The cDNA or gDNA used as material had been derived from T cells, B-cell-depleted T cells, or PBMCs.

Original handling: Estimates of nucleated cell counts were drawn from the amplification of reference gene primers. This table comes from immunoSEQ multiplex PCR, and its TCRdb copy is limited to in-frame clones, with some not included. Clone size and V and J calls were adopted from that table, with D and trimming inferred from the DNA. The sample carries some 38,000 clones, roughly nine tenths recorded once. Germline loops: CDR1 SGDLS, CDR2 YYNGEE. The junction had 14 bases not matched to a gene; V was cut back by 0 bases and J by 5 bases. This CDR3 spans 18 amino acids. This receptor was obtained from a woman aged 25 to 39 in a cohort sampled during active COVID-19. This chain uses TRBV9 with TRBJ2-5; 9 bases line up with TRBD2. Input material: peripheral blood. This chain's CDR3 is CASSVGPPRREGPETQYF. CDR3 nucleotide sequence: TGTGCCAGCAGCGTAGGGCCTCCTCGGCGGGAGGGCCCTGAGACCCAGTACTTC.